This T cell receptor beta chain derives from a study of T cell responses to AZD1222 COVID-19 vaccine. Study results and limitations: Spike was spanned by vaccine-associated CD4 TCRs, with dominance at 160-218 and 743-854.

This CDR3 comprises 14 residues. V gave up 4 bases and J gave up 8 bases, with 15 bases separating them. Germline CDR1 reads SGDLS; CDR2 reads YYNGEE. Assay used: immunoSEQ multiplex PCR; TCRdb lists only in-frame clones, some missing. The sample holds about 120,000 clones, about 85% seen once. For this clone: What it binds is unknown.

The rearrangement uses TRBV9 and TRBJ1-4; maybe TRBD1 (5 bases). This specimen consisted of peripheral blood, obtained on day 0 of AZD1222 vaccination. This receptor was taken from an adult in good health. CDR3 sequence: CASSPPGPPEKLFF. CDR3 DNA sequence: TGTGCCAGCAGCCCCCCAGGGCCTCCCGAAAAACTGTTTTTT.